One and the same sample provided the 32 T cell receptor beta chains below, sequenced in a study of cytomegalovirus exposure and HLA in healthy donors (dated by TCRdb to the late 2010s). Library prep was done by the immunoSEQ multiplex PCR assay. For the multiplex PCR, a mixture combining 60 forward primers for TCR Vbeta segments and 13 reverse primers for TCR Jbeta segments was used. Sourced from immuneACCESS, this table was stored by TCRdb with only in-frame sequences that have V and J called. A share of the clones is absent; for the studies checked, an unresolved V gene accounts for under half, and the remainder has no known explanation. The table for this sample lists about 170,000 clones; around 78% of them were counted only once. The ten largest clones take up about 0.8% of the sample. Sequencing was done on a sample of PBMCs. These receptors were taken from a female donor in good health and CMV-seronegative.

V and J are TRBV7-3 and TRBJ2-1, with 9 bases matching TRBD2. CDR3 length: 14 amino acids. The V and J ends lost 3 bases and 4 bases, in that order; junction bases with no gene match: 1. Germline-derived CDR1 and CDR2 are SGHTA and FQGTGA. CDR3 sequence: CASSLGLAYNEQFF. DNA for the CDR3: TGTGCCAGCAGCTTGGGACTAGCTTACAATGAGCAGTTCTTC.

The rearrangement links TRBV7-9 to TRBJ2-7, with no clear D. The germline gives CDR1 SEHNR, CDR2 FQNEAQ (reference sequence). CDR3 size: 12 residues. V shed 2 bases and J shed 5 bases, with 7 bases lying between them. The CDR3 DNA follows: TGTGCCAGCAGCTTAATCACTAACGAGCAGTACTTC. Protein product: CASSLITNEQYF. Together with reference TRBV7-9 and TRBJ2-7, the CDR3 gives the full variable domain: DTGVSQNPRHKITKRGQNVTFRCDPISEHNRLYWYRQTLGQGPEFLTYFQNEAQLEKSRLLSDRFSAERPKGSFSTLEIQRTEQGDSAMYLCASSLITNEQYFGPGTRLTVT.

This chain links TRBV7-9 with TRBJ1-3, with 10 positions matching TRBD1. V shed 5 bases and J 0 bases; nucleotides not matched to a gene: 7. There are 17 residues in the CDR3. Per the germline V gene, CDR1 is SEHNR and CDR2 is FQNEAQ (reference sequence). DNA of the CDR3: TGTGCCAGCAGCCCTAGACAGGGGGCGACCTCTGGAAACACCATATATTTT. Translation: CASSPRQGATSGNTIYF. The variable domain in full, completed from reference TRBV7-9 and TRBJ1-3, reads DTGVSQNPRHKITKRGQNVTFRCDPISEHNRLYWYRQTLGQGPEFLTYFQNEAQLEKSRLLSDRFSAERPKGSFSTLEIQRTEQGDSAMYLCASSPRQGATSGNTIYFGEGSWLTVV.

The V call is TRBV5-4, the J call TRBJ2-1; TRBD1 is a possible D gene (6 bases). Germline V gene data show CDR1 as SGHNT and CDR2 as YYREEE (reference sequence). The CDR3 has 15 amino acids. Trimming took 4 bases from V and 4 from J, leaving 15 bases between them. For the CDR3, the DNA is TGTGCCAGCAGCCCTGGAGGCGGACAGTACAATGAGCAGTTCTTC. Amino acid sequence: CASSPGGGQYNEQFF.

This chain uses TRBV6-6 with TRBJ1-2; 9 bases are a match to TRBD1. This CDR3 has 12 amino acids. The V and J ends lost 9 bases and 5 bases, in that order; junction bases with no gene match: 4. CDR1 is MNHNY and CDR2 is SVGAGI in the germline V gene (reference sequence). The CDR3 sequence is CARGQGFYGYTF. The CDR3 bases are TGTGCCAGGGGACAGGGTTTTTATGGCTACACCTTC.

This clone has only a few counts. Here the CDR3 reads CASSPVPGLAGDLYNEQFF. The CDR3 DNA reads as TGTGCCAGCTCACCCGTCCCGGGACTAGCGGGGGACCTCTACAATGAGCAGTTCTTC. V and J are TRBV18 and TRBJ2-1; 14 nucleotides agree with TRBD2. This CDR3 region has 19 residues. Germline CDR1 and CDR2: KGHSH and LQKENI. Unmatched junction bases numbered 10, after V lost 3 bases and J lost 3 bases.

This clone appeared once. The rearrangement links TRBV5-1 to TRBJ1-1; the D is unclear. This CDR3 comprises 15 residues. Germline V lookup: CDR1 SGHRS, CDR2 YFSETQ. Trimming took off 4 bases at V and 4 bases at J, with 17 bases between the two ends. The CDR3 protein is CASSAAGKWGTEAFF. CDR3 DNA: TGCGCCAGCAGCGCGGCCGGGAAATGGGGCACTGAAGCTTTCTTT.

The chain links TRBV4-2 to TRBJ2-7; 7 positions agree with TRBD2. This CDR3 spans 16 amino acids. Trimming cost V 0 bases and J 6 bases; bases outside gene matches: 11. In germline, CDR1 is LGHNA, CDR2 YNFKEQ. The DNA of the CDR3 is TGTGCCAGCAGCCAAGATTGGGGGGGAATCGGTCCCGAGCAGTACTTC. It codes for CASSQDWGGIGPEQYF.

This CDR3 reads CASSITSGGYQETQYF. CDR3 DNA sequence: TGTGCCAGCAGCATCACTAGCGGGGGATACCAAGAGACCCAGTACTTC. The chain links TRBV11-1 to TRBJ2-5; 11 nucleotides line up with TRBD2. The CDR3 extends over 16 amino acids. The germline CDR1 and CDR2 sequences are SGHAT and FQDESV (reference sequence). Trimming at V came to 5 bases and at J to 0 bases, leaving 5 bases not matched to a gene.

The V gene is TRBV27, the J gene TRBJ2-7; possible D gene TRBD1, 6 bases. Trimming took off 7 bases at V and 2 bases at J, with 15 bases between the two ends. CDR3 length: 14 residues. Per the germline V gene, CDR1 is MNHEY and CDR2 is SMNVEV (reference sequence). CDR3 DNA sequence: TGTGCCAGCACCCCCACAGGGTTTCCCTACGAGCAGTACTTC. Encoded protein: CASTPTGFPYEQYF.

This clone was observed a few times. This sequence joins TRBV7-6 and TRBJ2-1; TRBD2 is a possible D gene (5 bases). The CDR3 consists of 13 residues. CDR1 and CDR2 (germline): SGHVS, FNYEAQ. V shed 2 bases and J shed 9 bases, with 11 bases lying between them. The chain's CDR3 is CASSLNWAGEQFF. The CDR3 region has the DNA TGTGCCAGCAGCTTAAATTGGGCGGGTGAGCAGTTCTTC.

The chain joins TRBV5-1 to TRBJ1-6; 9 bases fit TRBD1. This CDR3 has 14 residues. With 0 bases clipped from V and 10 bases from J, the junction kept 2 bases outside the gene matches. Germline V gives CDR1 SGHRS, CDR2 YFSETQ. CDR3 amino acids: CASSLETGGSPLHF. In DNA form, the CDR3 reads TGCGCCAGCAGCTTGGAGACAGGGGGGTCACCCCTCCACTTT.

This clone was counted only a few times. The CDR3 is CASSLGQLETQYF. The CDR3 DNA is TGTGCCAGCTCGCTGGGACAATTGGAGACCCAGTACTTC. The genes are TRBV18 and TRBJ2-5, with D tentatively TRBD1 (6 bases). Trimming stripped 6 bases from V and 5 bases from J, with 13 bases between. Germline loops: CDR1 KGHSH, CDR2 LQKENI. The length of the CDR3 is 13 residues.

This chain joins TRBV5-6 and TRBJ1-3; a possible D gene is TRBD1 (5 bases). The CDR3 has 15 amino acids. The germline gives CDR1 SGHDT, CDR2 YYEEEE. V dropped 4 bases and J dropped 1 base, with 12 bases sitting between them. The CDR3 nucleotides are TGTGCCAGCAGCGGTACCGACAGATCTGGAAACACCATATATTTT. The encoded protein is CASSGTDRSGNTIYF.

The V gene is TRBV2, the J gene TRBJ2-1; D is unclear. The germline V and J ends were trimmed by 4 bases and 0 bases, with 10 bases remaining between them. Germline CDR1 reads SNHLY; CDR2 reads FYNNEI. The CDR3 has 15 amino acids. The CDR3 bases are TGTGCCAGCAGTGCCTCGTCGGTCTCCTACAATGAGCAGTTCTTC. Protein sequence: CASSASSVSYNEQFF.

For this clone: One junction end disagrees with the germline gene, perhaps due to a read error. The rearrangement joins TRBV11-3 to TRBJ2-5; 8 bases are shared with TRBD2. The germline gives CDR1 SGHNT, CDR2 YENEEA. The CDR3 is 14 amino acids. The CDR3 region is CASSLNGGAEAQYF. As DNA, the CDR3 is TGTGCCAGCAGCTTAAACGGGGGGGCAGAGGCCCAGTACTTC.

The chain has TRBV19 and TRBJ2-6, with TRBD1 as a possible D gene (5 bases). The CDR3 is 16 amino acids. Trimming removed 9 bases from V and 2 bases from J, with 17 bases in between. The V gene's germline CDR1 is LNHDA and CDR2 SQIVND (reference sequence). CDR3 sequence reads: CASNRHDSAGANVLTF. The CDR3 region has the DNA TGTGCCAGCAACCGCCACGACAGTGCTGGGGCCAACGTCCTGACTTTC.

This chain connects TRBV5-4 to TRBJ2-1; D ambiguous. This CDR3 comprises 11 residues. V lost 0 bases and J lost 10, with 5 bases in between. Germline V gene sequence: CDR1 SGHNT, CDR2 YYREEE (reference sequence). CDR3 in amino acids: CASSLGAEQFF. The CDR3 DNA is TGTGCCAGCAGCTTGGGCGCCGAGCAGTTCTTC.

The chain employs TRBV30 and TRBJ2-3; D is undetermined. Trimming stripped 2 bases from V and 11 bases from J, with 17 bases between. In germline, CDR1 is GTSNPN, CDR2 SVGIG (reference sequence). The CDR3 spans 13 residues. The CDR3 loop reads CAWSRSALERQYF. The CDR3 nucleotides are TGTGCCTGGAGTCGCTCGGCCCTAGAAAGGCAGTATTTT. The variable domain in full, completed from reference TRBV30 and TRBJ2-3, reads SQTIHQWPATLVQPVGSPLSLECTVEGTSNPNLYWYRQAAGRGLQLLFYSVGIGQISSEVPQNLSASRPQDRQFILSSKKLLLSDSGFYLCAWSRSALERQYFGPGTRLTVL.

The chain links TRBV19 to TRBJ1-1, with D perhaps TRBD1 (6 bases). There are 15 residues in the CDR3. CDR1 and CDR2 from the germline V gene are LNHDA and SQIVND (reference sequence). The V end lost 7 bases, the J end lost 0 bases, and 15 bases lay between the germline ends. The CDR3 DNA reads as TGTGCCAGTAACGGGGGGCCCAATATGAACACTGAAGCTTTCTTT. Residues: CASNGGPNMNTEAFF.

V usage is TRBV10-3 and J usage is TRBJ2-7; D might be TRBD1 (5 bases). V was cut by 10 bases and J by 3 bases, with 19 bases left in between. The germline gives CDR1 ENHRY, CDR2 SYGVKD. This CDR3 spans 14 amino acids. This CDR3 is CATRPQGAVYEQYF. CDR3 in DNA: TGTGCCACCCGTCCTCAGGGTGCGGTCTACGAGCAGTACTTC.

This chain uses TRBV7-3 with TRBJ2-5, with D possibly TRBD2 on 6 matching bases. The CDR3 contains 14 residues. V gave up 5 bases and J gave up 5 bases, with 15 bases separating them. CDR1 SGHTA and CDR2 FQGTGA come from the germline V gene. For the CDR3, the DNA is TGTGCCAGCAGCCCAGGCAGGGCGGGGGAGACCCAGTACTTC. Residues: CASSPGRAGETQYF.

This clone appeared a few times. The CDR3 spells CASSWGTSGNYEQYF. The DNA of the CDR3 is TGTGCCAGCAGCTGGGGGACTAGCGGAAACTACGAGCAGTACTTC. The J gene is TRBJ2-7, the V gene TRBV5-5, with 11 bases fitting TRBD2. The length of the CDR3 is 15 residues. J gave up 3 bases and V 3 bases, and 5 bases lay outside the gene matches. The V gene's germline CDR1 is SGHKS and CDR2 YYEKEE (reference sequence).

This rearrangement joins TRBV28 to TRBJ2-2; 10 nucleotides agree with TRBD1. Looked up from germline, CDR1 is MDHEN and CDR2 is SYDVKM. The CDR3 extends over 15 amino acids. With V trimmed by 5 bases and J by 7 bases, 7 bases remained unmatched. CDR3 loop: CASSLGGQGGGELFF. CDR3 nucleotide sequence: TGTGCCAGCAGTCTGGGAGGACAGGGGGGCGGGGAGCTGTTTTTT.

This clone was picked up a small number of times. The genes are TRBV5-4 and TRBJ1-2; D remains unclear. The V gene's germline CDR1 is SGHNT and CDR2 YYREEE (reference sequence). V lost 0 bases, J lost 4 bases, and 13 bases lay in between. CDR3 length: 15 amino acids. The CDR3 region has the DNA TGTGCCAGCAGCTTGGGGCAGGCCACCATCTATGGCTACACCTTC. As protein: CASSLGQATIYGYTF. Full variable domain (remainder filled in from reference TRBV5-4 and TRBJ1-2): ETGVTQSPTHLIKTRGQQVTLRCSSQSGHNTVSWYQQALGQGPQFIFQYYREEENGRGNFPPRFSGLQFPNYSSELNVNALELDDSALYLCASSLGQATIYGYTFGSGTRLTVV.

J is TRBJ1-1 and V is TRBV6-5; 7 nucleotides line up with TRBD1. The V gene end was trimmed by 2 bases and the J gene end by 6 bases; junction bases not matched to a gene: 9. There are 15 residues in the CDR3. Germline lookup yields CDR1 MNHEY and CDR2 SVGAGI. The CDR3 protein is CASSYRGQTGAEAFF. The CDR3, as DNA: TGTGCCAGCAGTTACCGGGGACAGACAGGCGCTGAAGCTTTCTTT.

The CDR3 DNA follows: TGTGCCAGCAGCTTAACCGGCGGGACAGAGAATAATTCACCCCTCCACTTT. It codes for CASSLTGGTENNSPLHF. This chain uses TRBV7-9 with TRBJ1-6, with TRBD1 matching 7 bases. The CDR3 loop spans 17 amino acids. Germline V CDR1 and CDR2: SEHNR, FQNEAQ (reference sequence). After removal of 2 bases from V and 5 bases from J, the junction contained 9 bases not matched to a gene. Full variable domain (missing parts from reference TRBV7-9 and TRBJ1-6): DTGVSQNPRHKITKRGQNVTFRCDPISEHNRLYWYRQTLGQGPEFLTYFQNEAQLEKSRLLSDRFSAERPKGSFSTLEIQRTEQGDSAMYLCASSLTGGTENNSPLHFGNGTRLTVT.

This sequence joins TRBV5-4 and TRBJ2-5, with TRBD2 matching 10 bases. The J call may be mistaken, given a closer DNA end match to TRBJ2-7. Germline loops: CDR1 SGHNT, CDR2 YYREEE (reference sequence). The CDR3 loop spans 13 amino acids. The DNA of the CDR3 is TGTGCCAGCAGCATTAGCGGGGGGTCCGAGCAGTACTTC. This gives the protein CASSISGGSEQYF.

The chain uses TRBV2 and TRBJ2-1, with a weak D call TRBD2 (5 bases). The V and J ends lost 5 bases and 15 bases respectively, with 14 bases between them. Germline V lookup: CDR1 SNHLY, CDR2 FYNNEI. The CDR3 sequence is 11 residues long. The CDR3 here is CASSPYGGPFF. CDR3 coding DNA: TGTGCCAGCAGTCCATACGGAGGTCCGTTCTTC.

This clone was counted a few times. The chain couples TRBV28 to TRBJ1-6; D remains ambiguous. Germline V lookup: CDR1 MDHEN, CDR2 SYDVKM. V dropped 5 bases and J dropped 5 bases, with 10 bases sitting between them. The length of the CDR3 is 14 residues. The CDR3 DNA is TGTGCCAGCAGTCAGGCCGGGAATAATTCACCCCTCCACTTT. It is translated as CASSQAGNNSPLHF.

The genes are TRBV5-1 and TRBJ2-6; D might be TRBD1 (6 bases). V was pared by 4 bases and J by 2 bases, with 10 bases between. In germline, CDR1 is SGHRS, CDR2 YFSETQ. The CDR3 length is 15 residues. CDR3 sequence (DNA): TGCGCCAGCAGCCAGGACAGAGCTGGGGCCAACGTCCTGACTTTC. Its protein is CASSQDRAGANVLTF.

The chain links TRBV7-3 to TRBJ2-1; TRBD1 agrees at 9 bases. Germline trimming cut 5 bases from V and 9 bases from J; bases unmatched to any gene: 2. CDR3 length equals 12 residues. CDR1 SGHTA and CDR2 FQGTGA come from the germline V gene. The CDR3 spells CASSRGQGEQFF. The CDR3 DNA follows: TGTGCCAGCAGCCGGGGACAGGGTGAGCAGTTCTTC.